Shown below are 5 T cell receptor beta chains from a single sample sequenced in a study of post-analysis software for immune sequencing data. Unique molecular identifiers were present in the TCR beta cDNA libraries. TCRdb ran MiXCR on the PCR reads and lists one entry per CDR3 protein. Of 150,000 or so distinct CDR3 sequences listed, 30% to 45% were seen once; the top ten hold 25% to 35%. Sequenced material: blood, taken after autologous hematopoietic stem cell transplantation. All receptors derive from a girl aged 5 to 17 with multiple sclerosis.

This clonotype was picked up one time. The junction shows a germline mismatch at one end, possibly a read error. V and J are TRBV27 and TRBJ1-5; D may be TRBD1 (5 bases). The CDR3 length is 14 residues. Per germline, CDR1 MNHEY and CDR2 SMNVEV (reference sequence). Written as DNA, the CDR3 is TGTGCCAGCGCCTCGAGGGGAGGTCTGATGCCCCTGCATTTT. Residues: CASASRGGLMPLHF.

This chain links TRBV29-1 with TRBJ2-5, with 10 bases aligning to TRBD1. CDR1 and CDR2 (germline): SQVTM, ANQGSEA. The J segment lost 4 bases and the V segment lost 7 bases, leaving 6 bases of the junction unmatched. The CDR3 is 13 amino acids. CDR3 nucleotides: TGCAGCGGGACAGGGGGGAGTGGAGAGACCCAGTACTTC. Translated, it gives CSGTGGSGETQYF.

The chain uses TRBV12-3 or TRBV12-4 and TRBJ2-5, with a weak D call TRBD1 (5 bases). The DNA matches TRBJ2-7 better at its end, which makes the J call doubtful. The CDR3 has 12 amino acids. The CDR3 sequence is CASSPSGHEQYF. Here the CDR3 DNA reads TGTGCCAGCAGCCCCTCAGGGCACGAGCAGTACTTC.

This clonotype was seen ten or more times. The chain is built from TRBV7-6 and TRBJ2-7; 9 bases align to TRBD2. The CDR3 runs to 16 residues. V shed 0 bases and J 0 bases; nucleotides not matched to a gene: 3. Germline CDR1 reads SGHVS; CDR2 reads FNYEAQ. The CDR3 DNA follows: TGTGCCAGCAGCTTAGCGATTAGCGGGAGCTCCTACGAGCAGTACTTC. This codes for CASSLAISGSSYEQYF.

The gene calls are TRBV9 and TRBJ2-3, with D possibly being TRBD1 (6 bases). The CDR3 consists of 14 residues. Trimming removed 4 bases at V and 6 bases at J, with 15 bases between. Germline CDR1 reads SGDLS; CDR2 reads YYNGEE. The CDR3 spells CASSSTGSLDTQYF. The CDR3 bases are TGTGCCAGCAGCTCCACAGGGTCCCTCGATACGCAGTATTTT.